This paragraph covers one T cell receptor (beta chain) sequence. Its antigen is not known. This sample was included in a study of T cells in Graves' hyperthyroidism and ophthalmopathy. Findings and limits, study-wide: Ophthalmopathy and stable hyperthyroidism were separated by a 13 V-J model. Most thyroid clonotypes expanded above 0.001 were also detected in blood. In validation, the model predicted ophthalmopathy. These predictions came a median roughly 6 months before onset.

Each ophthalmopathy patient scored at least 3 on the Clinical Activity Score and at least 4 on NOSPECS grade, with duration under 3 months. RNA transcripts yielded amplified TCR beta CDR3 regions. The HTBI primer set drove a first-round RT-PCR of the TCR CDR3. TCRdb processed the multiplex PCR reads anew with MiXCR; each CDR3 protein has one entry. The sample consists of about 520,000 distinct CDR3 sequences, less than 25% of them appearing once. Input material: blood. The receptor was isolated from a woman between 25 and 40 years old with Graves' ophthalmopathy.

CDR3 sequence reads: CASRSIEAFF. The CDR3 nucleotides read TGTGCCAGCAGAAGTATTGAAGCTTTCTTT. The genes are TRBV6-1 and TRBJ1-1, with no clear D. Germline CDR1 reads MNHNS; CDR2 reads SASEGT. There are 10 residues in the CDR3. V was pared by 6 bases and J by 7 bases, with 6 bases between.